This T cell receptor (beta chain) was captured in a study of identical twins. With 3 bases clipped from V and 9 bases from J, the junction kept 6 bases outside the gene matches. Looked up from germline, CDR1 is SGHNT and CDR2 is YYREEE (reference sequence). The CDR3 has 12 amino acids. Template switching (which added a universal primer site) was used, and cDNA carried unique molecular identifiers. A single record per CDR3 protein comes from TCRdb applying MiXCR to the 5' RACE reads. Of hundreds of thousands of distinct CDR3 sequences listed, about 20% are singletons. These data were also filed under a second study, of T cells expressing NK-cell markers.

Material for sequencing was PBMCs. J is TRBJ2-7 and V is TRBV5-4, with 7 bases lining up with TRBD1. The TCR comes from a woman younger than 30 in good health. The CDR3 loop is CASSWTGGMQYF. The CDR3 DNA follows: TGTGCCAGCAGCTGGACAGGAGGAATGCAGTACTTC.